This passage covers 6 T cell receptor beta chains from one sample sequenced in a study of CD8 T cells in Susac syndrome. With random hexamers, roughly 0.5 to 1 ug RNA was reverse transcribed. Using its own MiXCR run on the immunoSEQ multiplex PCR reads, TCRdb lists one record per CDR3 protein. This sample carries around 90,000 distinct CDR3 sequences, 95% to 97% of them seen once, and the ten largest clones take more than 0.55%. Sequenced: CD8+ T cells from PBMCs. The receptor source for this set is a human donor with Susac syndrome.

The gene calls are TRBV19 and TRBJ1-2, with 7 bases lining up with TRBD1. V was pared by 3 bases and J by 8 bases, with 3 bases of the junction left unmatched. The germline V gene encodes CDR1 LNHDA and CDR2 SQIVND (reference sequence). The CDR3 has 12 amino acids. Written as DNA, the CDR3 is TGTGCCAGTAGTATGAACAGGGGAGGCTACACCTTC. The encoded protein is CASSMNRGGYTF. The complete variable domain, with remaining parts taken from reference TRBV19 and TRBJ1-2, reads DGGITQSPKYLFRKEGQNVTLSCEQNLNHDAMYWYRQDPGQGLRLIYYSQIVNDFQKGDIAEGYSVSREKKESFPLTVTSAQKNPTAFYLCASSMNRGGYTFGSGTRLTVV.

J is TRBJ2-2 and V is TRBV5-4; D call uncertain. Between the trimmed V and J ends, which lost 4 bases and 2 bases, there was a span of 9 bases. Germline assignment: CDR1 SGHNT and CDR2 YYREEE (reference sequence). This CDR3 is built from 14 residues. The CDR3 sequence is CASSRTANTGELFF. CDR3 coding DNA: TGTGCCAGCAGCCGGACCGCCAACACCGGGGAGCTGTTTTTT.

The chain has TRBV20-1 and TRBJ2-7, with D uncertain. The CDR3 is 13 residues long. V was trimmed by 6 bases and J by 2 bases, leaving 14 bases between them. CDR1 is DFQATT, CDR2 SNEGSKA, per germline (reference sequence). The CDR3 is CSAPGPVTYEQYF. DNA of the CDR3: TGCAGTGCCCCCGGGCCAGTTACCTACGAGCAGTACTTC.

This clonotype was found once. The chain employs TRBV7-9 and TRBJ2-1; D gene uncertain. V dropped 6 bases and J dropped 5 bases, with 11 bases sitting between them. Germline values: CDR1 SEHNR, CDR2 FQNEAQ (reference sequence). The CDR3 contains 13 residues. CDR3 region: CASRGGPNNEQFF. CDR3 nucleotides: TGTGCCAGCAGGGGCGGTCCCAACAATGAGCAGTTCTTC.

This rearrangement joins TRBV27 to TRBJ1-1, with unresolved D. V was shortened by 3 bases and J by 4 bases, with 15 bases between the two germline ends. The CDR3 is 15 residues long. CDR1 MNHEY and CDR2 SMNVEV come from the germline V gene (reference sequence). The CDR3 spells CASSFGPTLGTEAFF. The CDR3 nucleotides are TGTGCCAGCAGTTTTGGTCCGACGTTGGGCACTGAAGCTTTCTTT.

This chain connects TRBV30 to TRBJ1-1, with 11 bases fitting TRBD1. The CDR3 covers 12 residues. V shed 8 bases and J 11 bases; nucleotides not matched to a gene: 10. Germline loops: CDR1 GTSNPN, CDR2 SVGIG (reference sequence). In DNA form, the CDR3 reads TGTGCCCGGGGGGGACAGGGGGTGGTGGCTTTCTTT. Amino acid sequence: CARGGQGVVAFF. Complete variable domain (other parts from reference TRBV30 and TRBJ1-1): SQTIHQWPATLVQPVGSPLSLECTVEGTSNPNLYWYRQAAGRGLQLLFYSVGIGQISSEVPQNLSASRPQDRQFILSSKKLLLSDSGFYLCARGGQGVVAFFGQGTRLTVV.